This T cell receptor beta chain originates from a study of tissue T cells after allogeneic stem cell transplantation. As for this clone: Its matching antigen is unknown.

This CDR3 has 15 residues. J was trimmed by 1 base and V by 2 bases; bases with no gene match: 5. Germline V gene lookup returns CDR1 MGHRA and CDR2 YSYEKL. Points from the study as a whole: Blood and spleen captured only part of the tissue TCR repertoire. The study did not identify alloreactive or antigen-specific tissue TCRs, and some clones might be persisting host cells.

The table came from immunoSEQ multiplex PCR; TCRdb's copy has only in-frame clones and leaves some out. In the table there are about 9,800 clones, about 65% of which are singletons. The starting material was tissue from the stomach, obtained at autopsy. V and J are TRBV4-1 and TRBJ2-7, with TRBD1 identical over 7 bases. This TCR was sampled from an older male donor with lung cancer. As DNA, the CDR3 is TGCGCCAGCAGCCAAAAATCACAGGGGTCCTACGAGCAGTACTTC. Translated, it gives CASSQKSQGSYEQYF.